This T cell receptor (beta chain) was captured in a study of metastatic and nonmetastatic thyroid tumors. About the research overall: The comparison covered peripheral blood and tumor or nodule tissue in malignant and benign thyroid patients.

All patients reached thyroid surgery having received no treatment beforehand. The table lists this clone with many counts. TCRdb ran MiXCR on the PCR reads. The sample has around 30,000 clones; about a fifth are singletons. Between the trimmed V and J ends, which lost 1 base and 2 bases, there was a span of 11 bases. In germline, CDR1 is LNHNV, CDR2 YYDKDF (reference sequence). The CDR3 extends over 15 amino acids. The specimen sequenced was tumor tissue. The TCR sequence derives from a male donor with papillary thyroid cancer or a benign thyroid nodule (not recorded which). Some clones in this sample may be carry-over from other donors' samples. The chain uses TRBV15 and TRBJ2-5, with TRBD1 as a possible D gene (6 bases). The CDR3 spells CATSRGTELQETQYF. CDR3 bases: TGTGCCACCAGCAGAGGGACAGAGCTTCAAGAGACCCAGTACTTC.